These 24 T cell receptor beta chains share one sample of origin, sequenced in a study of control samples from healthy donors and cancer patients. Produced via immunoSEQ multiplex PCR; TCRdb's table is partial and in-frame only. The sample has roughly 120,000 clones, more than 85% seen once. Sequenced material: blood. All receptors derive from a woman aged 18-35 years in good health.

CDR3 sequence (DNA): TGTGCCAGCAGTTTTCGTAGGGGACGGACAACGGTCTATGGCTACACCTTC. Translation gives CASSFRRGRTTVYGYTF. The V gene is TRBV28, the J gene TRBJ1-2; the D gene is possibly TRBD1 (5 bases). Germline CDR1 reads MDHEN; CDR2 reads SYDVKM. The CDR3 is 17 residues long. V was pared by 3 bases and J by 4 bases, with 21 bases between.

V and J are TRBV28 and TRBJ1-5, with D uncertain. The V gene's germline CDR1 is MDHEN and CDR2 SYDVKM. The CDR3 is 14 amino acids. Trimming stripped 3 bases from V and 6 bases from J, with 12 bases between. In DNA, the CDR3 is TGTGCCAGCAGTTTTGTGGGGTTAGGTCAGCCCCAGCATTTT. Amino acid sequence: CASSFVGLGQPQHF. The complete variable domain, with remaining parts taken from reference TRBV28 and TRBJ1-5, reads DVKVTQSSRYLVKRTGEKVFLECVQDMDHENMFWYRQDPGLGLRLIYFSYDVKMKEKGDIPEGYSVSREKKERFSLILESASTNQTSMYLCASSFVGLGQPQHFGDGTRLSIL.

The chain is built from TRBV19 and TRBJ2-3, with 9 bases matching TRBD2. Germline CDR1 is LNHDA and CDR2 is SQIVND (reference sequence). This CDR3 contains 15 residues. J gave up 4 bases and V 3 bases, and 5 bases lay outside the gene matches. CDR3 nucleotides: TGTGCCAGTAGTATCCTTAGCGGGAGTCCAGATACGCAGTATTTT. It codes for CASSILSGSPDTQYF.

The genes are TRBV15 and TRBJ1-1; 7 bases fit TRBD1. CDR3 length: 15 residues. After removal of 5 bases from V and 1 base from J, the junction contained 7 bases not matched to a gene. CDR1 is LNHNV and CDR2 is YYDKDF in the germline V gene (reference sequence). The CDR3 loop reads CATSPPGQPNTEAFF. CDR3 nucleotide sequence: TGTGCCACCAGCCCTCCGGGACAGCCGAACACTGAAGCTTTCTTT. The complete variable domain, with remaining parts taken from reference TRBV15 and TRBJ1-1, reads DAMVIQNPRYQVTQFGKPVTLSCSQTLNHNVMYWYQQKSSQAPKLLFHYYDKDFNNEADTPDNFQSRRPNTSFCFLDIRSPGLGDTAMYLCATSPPGQPNTEAFFGQGTRLTVV.

This chain connects TRBV28 to TRBJ2-2, with D unresolved. Trimming took 7 bases from V and 1 from J, leaving 7 bases between them. The CDR3 extends over 13 amino acids. CDR1 MDHEN and CDR2 SYDVKM come from the germline V gene. The CDR3 here is CASTARNTGELFF. CDR3 nucleotide sequence: TGTGCCAGCACCGCTAGGAACACCGGGGAGCTGTTTTTT.

Only a few counts were recorded for this clone. The chain links TRBV7-2 to TRBJ1-2, with D perhaps matching TRBD1 (5 bases). The CDR3 contains 17 residues. V was pared by 6 bases and J by 5 bases, with 25 bases between. Germline V gene lookup returns CDR1 SGHTA and CDR2 FQGNSA. Here the CDR3 DNA reads TGTGCCAGCAGTTTCTCGGGGGGAGGCCCAACTCAATATGGCTACACCTTC. It codes for CASSFSGGGPTQYGYTF. Looking up the rest from reference TRBV7-2 and TRBJ1-2 gives the full variable domain: GAGVSQSPSNKVTEKGKDVELRCDPISGHTALYWYRQSLGQGLEFLIYFQGNSAPDKSGLPSDRFSAERTGGSVSTLTIQRTQQEDSAVYLCASSFSGGGPTQYGYTFGSGTRLTVV.

V is TRBV28 and J is TRBJ2-3, with TRBD2 identical over 14 bases. V trimming: 5 bases; J trimming: 2 bases; junction bases outside the gene matches: 12. Germline V CDR1 and CDR2: MDHEN, SYDVKM. There are 19 residues in the CDR3. CDR3 amino acids: CASSAGPGLAGVNTDTQYF. DNA of the CDR3: TGTGCCAGCAGTGCGGGCCCGGGACTAGCGGGAGTAAACACAGATACGCAGTATTTT.

This clone was recorded a few times. V usage is TRBV7-9 and J usage is TRBJ1-1, with D perhaps TRBD1 (5 bases). This CDR3 has 13 residues. Trimming removed 3 bases at V and 1 base at J, with 6 bases between. The germline CDR1 and CDR2 sequences are SEHNR and FQNEAQ (reference sequence). For the CDR3, the DNA is TGTGCCAGCAGCTTCCAGGGGAACACTGAAGCTTTCTTT. Protein: CASSFQGNTEAFF.

The chain carries TRBV5-6 and TRBJ2-1, with 11 bases fitting TRBD2. The CDR3 length is 15 residues. Trimming removed 0 bases from V and 14 bases from J; junction bases left unmatched: 10. Germline V gives CDR1 SGHDT, CDR2 YYEEEE. In DNA form, the CDR3 reads TGTGCCAGCAGCTTGGGACTAGCGGGGCCTAGGTTAGAGTTCTTC. Protein: CASSLGLAGPRLEFF.

For the CDR3, the DNA is TGTGCCAGCAGTGGGGGGGGACCACGGGTGAGGACCTACGAGCAGTACTTC. Amino acid sequence: CASSGGGPRVRTYEQYF. V is TRBV27 and J is TRBJ2-7, with 7 bases lining up with TRBD2. This CDR3 has 17 amino acids. Trimming removed 5 bases from V and 2 bases from J; junction bases left unmatched: 15. Germline CDR1 MNHEY, CDR2 SMNVEV (reference sequence).

The chain carries TRBV4-2 and TRBJ2-2, with D perhaps TRBD2 (5 bases). This CDR3 contains 14 residues. CDR1 is LGHNA, CDR2 YNFKEQ, per germline. Trimming took 1 base from V and 8 from J, leaving 11 bases between them. In nucleotides, the CDR3 is TGTGCCAGCAGCCAAGGAGGAGGTCCGGGGGAGCTGTTTTTT. Amino acids: CASSQGGGPGELFF.

The chain employs TRBV7-2 and TRBJ2-5, with 16 bases that match TRBD2. Germline V gene lookup returns CDR1 SGHTA and CDR2 FQGNSA. V lost 5 bases to trimming and J lost 4 bases; unmatched junction nucleotides: 7. The CDR3 contains 17 residues. CDR3 DNA sequence: TGTGCCAGCAGCCAAGGGACTAGCGGGAGGGCCCTAGAGACCCAGTACTTC. Protein: CASSQGTSGRALETQYF.

V usage is TRBV19 and J usage is TRBJ2-2; D is perhaps TRBD2 (6 bases). Deletions cut 11 bases from V and 0 bases from J, with 25 bases between. The CDR3 spans 18 residues. The germline V gene has CDR1 LNHDA and CDR2 SQIVND (reference sequence). CDR3 protein: CASWGRGRLAPNTGELFF. The CDR3 DNA is TGTGCCTCGTGGGGTCGGGGGAGACTTGCCCCGAACACCGGGGAGCTGTTTTTT.

The J gene is TRBJ2-3, the V gene TRBV7-2; 13 bases fit TRBD2. Germline CDR1 is SGHTA and CDR2 is FQGNSA. V dropped 5 bases and J dropped 2; count of bases not matched to a gene: 10. The length of the CDR3 is 18 residues. CDR3 loop: CASSLRTSGGVLTDTQYF. As DNA, the CDR3 is TGTGCCAGCAGCCTGAGGACTAGCGGGGGAGTCCTCACAGATACGCAGTATTTT.

This rearrangement joins TRBV4-3 to TRBJ2-7; D tentatively fits TRBD1 or TRBD2 (5 bases each). Germline V gene sequence: CDR1 LGHNA, CDR2 YSLEER. This CDR3 region has 13 residues. The germline V and J ends were trimmed by 10 bases and 2 bases, with 15 bases remaining between them. CDR3 nucleotides: TGCGCCATCAACCTGGGACGGACCTACGAGCAGTACTTC. Translated: CAINLGRTYEQYF.

In this sample, this clone turned up a few times. The V call is TRBV7-2, the J call TRBJ2-7; D unclear. CDR1 is SGHTA and CDR2 is FQGNSA in the germline V gene. This CDR3 is built from 14 residues. With 1 base removed from V and 0 bases from J, the gap between germline ends came to 7 bases. The CDR3 region is CASSLVAGSYEQYF. The CDR3 coding sequence is TGTGCCAGCAGCTTAGTCGCAGGCTCCTACGAGCAGTACTTC. The variable domain in full, completed from reference TRBV7-2 and TRBJ2-7, reads GAGVSQSPSNKVTEKGKDVELRCDPISGHTALYWYRQSLGQGLEFLIYFQGNSAPDKSGLPSDRFSAERTGGSVSTLTIQRTQQEDSAVYLCASSLVAGSYEQYFGPGTRLTVT.

Only a few counts were recorded for this clone. CDR3 DNA: TGTGCCAGCACCACGAACCGGGCGCCGGGCGGGGCCAAAAACATTCAGTACTTC. Protein: CASTTNRAPGGAKNIQYF. The J gene is TRBJ2-4, the V gene TRBV28, with TRBD2 as a possible D gene (5 bases). The length of the CDR3 is 18 residues. The germline V gene encodes CDR1 MDHEN and CDR2 SYDVKM. The ends were cut back, 7 bases at V and 1 base at J, with 23 bases in the middle.

V usage is TRBV5-4 and J usage is TRBJ2-1; 7 bases map to TRBD2. The CDR3 spans 16 residues. V lost 0 bases to trimming and J lost 7 bases; unmatched junction nucleotides: 10. Germline V gene sequence: CDR1 SGHNT, CDR2 YYREEE (reference sequence). CDR3 coding DNA: TGTGCCAGCAGCTTGGTCGGTGCTAGCGGAAGGAATGAGCAGTTCTTC. The encoded protein is CASSLVGASGRNEQFF.

J is TRBJ2-7 and V is TRBV7-2; D perhaps matches TRBD2 (5 bases). The V gene's germline CDR1 is SGHTA and CDR2 FQGNSA. This CDR3 is 14 amino acids long. Deletions cut 5 bases from V and 4 bases from J, with 15 bases between. The DNA for the CDR3 is TGTGCCAGCAGCGCGCTGGGGAGAGGGTACGAGCAGTACTTC. Translating gives CASSALGRGYEQYF.

The chain joins TRBV28 to TRBJ2-3; D may be TRBD2 (5 bases). Trimming left V 4 bases short and J 0 bases short, with 14 bases between. Germline V gene data show CDR1 as MDHEN and CDR2 as SYDVKM. This CDR3 is 16 amino acids long. CDR3 loop: CASSSRVRTSTDTQYF. Here the CDR3 DNA reads TGTGCCAGCAGTTCTCGGGTCAGGACTAGCACAGATACGCAGTATTTT.

The gene calls are TRBV12-3 or TRBV12-4 and TRBJ1-1; 7 bases agree with TRBD1. The CDR3 loop spans 12 amino acids. With 3 bases clipped from V and 6 bases from J, the junction kept 1 base outside the gene matches. The DNA for the CDR3 is TGTGCCAGCAGTTTCGACAGGGCTGAAGCTTTCTTT. Amino acid sequence: CASSFDRAEAFF.

The CDR3: CASSVDRGSSRELFF. The CDR3 DNA reads as TGTGCCAGTAGCGTTGACAGGGGGAGCAGCCGGGAGCTGTTTTTT. V and J are TRBV19 and TRBJ2-2; TRBD1 aligns across 9 bases. V lost 6 bases to trimming and J lost 9 bases; unmatched junction nucleotides: 11. Germline V CDR1 and CDR2: LNHDA, SQIVND (reference sequence). The CDR3 consists of 15 residues.

The V call is TRBV19, the J call TRBJ1-1; D ambiguous. This CDR3 region has 13 residues. Germline V gene data show CDR1 as LNHDA and CDR2 as SQIVND (reference sequence). Trimming stripped 4 bases from V and 5 bases from J, with 11 bases between. CDR3 in amino acids: CASSNTRRTEAFF. The CDR3 region has the DNA TGTGCCAGTAGTAACACTCGGCGGACTGAAGCTTTCTTT. Complete variable domain (other parts from reference TRBV19 and TRBJ1-1): DGGITQSPKYLFRKEGQNVTLSCEQNLNHDAMYWYRQDPGQGLRLIYYSQIVNDFQKGDIAEGYSVSREKKESFPLTVTSAQKNPTAFYLCASSNTRRTEAFFGQGTRLTVV.

The CDR3 region is CASSRTGGRDNEQFF. As DNA, the CDR3 is TGTGCCAGCAGCCGGACAGGGGGTAGGGACAATGAGCAGTTCTTC. The chain recombines TRBV27 with TRBJ2-1, with 10 bases identical to TRBD1. V lost 6 bases and J lost 5; bases outside the gene matches: 7. The CDR3 covers 15 residues. Germline CDR1 reads MNHEY; CDR2 reads SMNVEV (reference sequence).